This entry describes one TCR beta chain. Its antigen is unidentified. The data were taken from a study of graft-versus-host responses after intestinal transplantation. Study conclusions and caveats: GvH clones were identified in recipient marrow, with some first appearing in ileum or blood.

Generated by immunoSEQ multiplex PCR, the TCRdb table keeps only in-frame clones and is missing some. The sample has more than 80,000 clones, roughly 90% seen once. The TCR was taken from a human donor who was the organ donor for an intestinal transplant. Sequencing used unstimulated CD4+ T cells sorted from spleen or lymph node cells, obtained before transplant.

CDR3 region: CASSLFLAGPRQFF. The CDR3 nucleotides are TGTGCCAGCAGCTTATTCCTAGCGGGGCCGCGGCAGTTCTTC. V is TRBV7-2 and J is TRBJ2-1; 9 bases agree with TRBD2. CDR1 and CDR2 from the germline V gene are SGHTA and FQGNSA. Trimming took 2 bases from V and 12 from J; bases not matched to a gene: 8. The CDR3 sequence is 14 residues long.